What follows is one TCR beta chain and its context. These data are taken from a study of cytomegalovirus exposure and HLA in healthy donors. J lost 4 bases, V lost 3 bases, and 6 bases had no gene match. Germline V gives CDR1 SGDLS, CDR2 YYNGEE. The CDR3 contains 15 residues. PCR used 60 Vbeta primers and 13 Jbeta primers. Method: immunoSEQ multiplex PCR; TCRdb's copy keeps in-frame clones and lacks some. The sample includes 120,000 or so clones, over 70% seen only once; the top ten take 4.1%. This TCR was sampled from a woman aged 40-49 years in good health and CMV-seronegative. This sequence joins TRBV9 and TRBJ1-5; 8 bases agree with TRBD1. What was sequenced was PBMCs. The CDR3 DNA follows: TGTGCCAGCAGCGCATGGGACAGGCTTAATCAGCCCCAGCATTTT. It codes for CASSAWDRLNQPQHF.